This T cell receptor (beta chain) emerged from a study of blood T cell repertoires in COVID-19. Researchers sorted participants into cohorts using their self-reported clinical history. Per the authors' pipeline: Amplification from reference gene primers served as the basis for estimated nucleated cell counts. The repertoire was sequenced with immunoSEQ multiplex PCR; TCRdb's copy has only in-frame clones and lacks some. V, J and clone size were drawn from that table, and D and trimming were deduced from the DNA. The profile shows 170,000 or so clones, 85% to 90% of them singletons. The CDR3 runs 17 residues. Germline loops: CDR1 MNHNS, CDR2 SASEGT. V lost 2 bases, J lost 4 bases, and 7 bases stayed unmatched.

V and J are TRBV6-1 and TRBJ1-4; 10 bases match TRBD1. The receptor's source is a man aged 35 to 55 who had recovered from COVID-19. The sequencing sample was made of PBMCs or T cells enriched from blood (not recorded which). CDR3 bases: TGTGCCAGCAGTGAAAAGGGGACAGGGGCGTTTAATGAAAAACTGTTTTTT. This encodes CASSEKGTGAFNEKLFF.